These 32 T cell receptor beta chains originate from one sample sequenced in a study of shared clonotypes between healthy human individuals. Measured with immunoSEQ multiplex PCR; TCRdb has only the in-frame clones, and not every one. The sample contains hundreds of thousands of clones, about three quarters of which appear only once. The specimen was memory CD4+ T cells sorted from blood. As for subset: CD45RA-negative fraction. The source is a woman in her twenties or thirties in good health.

This clone was recorded once. V gene TRBV5-6 combines with J gene TRBJ2-3; TRBD2 aligns across 8 bases. The V segment lost 5 bases and the J segment 1 base; nucleotides outside the gene matches: 9. CDR1 SGHDT and CDR2 YYEEEE come from the germline V gene. This CDR3 is 16 amino acids long. DNA of the CDR3: TGTGCCAGCAGGGGGCTAGGGCGGGAGGGCACAGATACGCAGTATTTT. Translating it yields CASRGLGREGTDTQYF.

V and J are TRBV5-1 and TRBJ2-6, with D unclear. The CDR3 totals 19 residues. Trimming stripped 0 bases from V and 0 bases from J, with 16 bases between. Germline values: CDR1 SGHRS, CDR2 YFSETQ. Written as DNA, the CDR3 is TGCGCCAGCAGCTTGGATGGTCTCTCGACCAACTCTGGGGCCAACGTCCTGACTTTC. Protein product: CASSLDGLSTNSGANVLTF.

The CDR3 nucleotides are TGTGCCAGCAGTACATGGAGACTAGCGGGAGGTGTAGAGACCCAGTACTTC. It is translated as CASSTWRLAGGVETQYF. This chain connects TRBV28 to TRBJ2-5; TRBD2 agrees at 13 bases. Germline loops: CDR1 MDHEN, CDR2 SYDVKM. Losses at the gene ends were 5 bases for V and 4 bases for J; bases not matched to a gene: 10. The CDR3 has 17 residues.

This clone was seen many times. Other DNA sequences in the same sample also yield this CDR3. The V call is TRBV7-9, the J call TRBJ1-3; D gene uncertain. Deletions cut 6 bases from V and 1 base from J, with 7 bases between. There are 13 residues in the CDR3. Germline assignment: CDR1 SEHNR and CDR2 FQNEAQ (reference sequence). The chain's CDR3 is CASSRGSGNTIYF. The CDR3 region has the DNA TGTGCCAGCAGTCGAGGGTCTGGAAACACCATATATTTT.

In the case of this clone: At one of its ends the junction is not consistent with the germline gene, which may arise from a read error. V is TRBV2 and J is TRBJ2-7, with 8 positions matching TRBD2. The CDR3 has 14 residues. Looked up from germline, CDR1 is SNHLY and CDR2 is FYNNEI. CDR3 residues: CASSGEAGAVEQYF. The CDR3 region has the DNA TGTGCCAGTAGTGGGGAAGCGGGAGCGGTCGAGCAGTACTTC. Together with reference TRBV2 and TRBJ2-7, the CDR3 gives the full variable domain: EPEVTQTPSHQVTQMGQEVILRCVPISNHLYFYWYRQILGQKVEFLVSFYNNEISEKSEIFDDQFSVERPDGSNFTLKIRSTKLEDSAMYFCASSGEAGAVEQYFGPGTRLTVT.

This clone was found many times. J is TRBJ2-1 and V is TRBV5-1; D unresolved. V lost 6 bases, J lost 5 bases, and 9 bases lay in between. CDR1 is SGHRS and CDR2 is YFSETQ in the germline V gene. The CDR3 extends over 12 amino acids. CDR3 in amino acids: CASNSYDNEQFF. The CDR3 nucleotides read TGCGCCAGCAATTCGTACGACAATGAGCAGTTCTTC.

Comment on this clone: This CDR3 is also generated by other DNA sequences in the sample. The chain uses TRBV19 and TRBJ2-1, with 10 nucleotides matching TRBD1. Germline CDR1 LNHDA, CDR2 SQIVND (reference sequence). V dropped 9 bases and J dropped 6; count of bases not matched to a gene: 8. The CDR3 consists of 14 residues. The CDR3 loop reads CASRRDRGFNEQFF. The CDR3 DNA reads TGTGCCAGCAGAAGGGACAGGGGATTCAATGAGCAGTTCTTC.

The CDR3: CASSTTRVRNYEQYF. DNA for the CDR3: TGTGCCAGCAGCACAACCCGGGTTAGGAACTACGAGCAGTACTTC. The rearrangement joins TRBV7-8 to TRBJ2-7; D is undetermined. The V and J ends lost 5 bases and 3 bases respectively, with 17 bases between them. Germline V gives CDR1 SGHVS, CDR2 FQNEAQ. This CDR3 region has 15 residues.

V is TRBV27 and J is TRBJ1-2, with D unresolved. The V and J ends lost 4 bases and 4 bases respectively, with 10 bases between them. Looked up from germline, CDR1 is MNHEY and CDR2 is SMNVEV (reference sequence). The CDR3 totals 13 residues. The CDR3 reads CASSSSSSYGYTF. CDR3 DNA sequence: TGTGCCAGCAGTTCGAGTTCGAGCTATGGCTACACCTTC.

The V gene is TRBV28, the J gene TRBJ1-5; D is undetermined. In germline, CDR1 is MDHEN, CDR2 SYDVKM. CDR3 length: 16 residues. V was cut by 7 bases and J by 4 bases, with 20 bases left in between. CDR3 in DNA: TGTGCCAGCATCCCTCTCGGACGGGCGCCTAATCAGCCCCAGCATTTT. This sequence encodes CASIPLGRAPNQPQHF.

In regard to this clone: One junction end does not reproduce the germline sequence, and a read error may be involved. The chain uses TRBV6-6 and TRBJ2-2, with D perhaps assigned TRBD1 or TRBD2 (6 bases each). CDR1 is MNHNY, CDR2 SVGAGI, per germline (reference sequence). The CDR3 is 16 amino acids. Here the CDR3 reads CASNIYYGGRPGDLFF. DNA for the CDR3: TGTGCCAGCAATATATACTATGGGGGGCGCCCCGGGGACCTGTTTTTT.

The chain has TRBV30 and TRBJ2-1, with 7 positions matching TRBD2. The germline CDR1 and CDR2 sequences are GTSNPN and SVGIG (reference sequence). V was clipped by 2 bases and J by 2 bases; unmatched bases: 3. This CDR3 spans 14 amino acids. The CDR3 DNA reads as TGTGCCTGGAGTCGCCTAGCGGCCTACAATGAGCAGTTCTTC. It specifies CAWSRLAAYNEQFF.

The chain joins TRBV25-1 to TRBJ2-3; perhaps TRBD2 as D (5 bases). V was shortened by 4 bases and J by 2 bases, with 19 bases between the two germline ends. Germline lookup yields CDR1 MGHDK and CDR2 SYGVNS. The CDR3 runs 17 residues. In nucleotides, the CDR3 is TGTGCCAGCAGTGTCCCTTCGAGGGCCCACCCCACAGATACGCAGTATTTT. Encoded protein: CASSVPSRAHPTDTQYF.

This chain links TRBV2 with TRBJ2-7; unclear D gene. CDR3 length: 14 amino acids. The germline CDR1 and CDR2 sequences are SNHLY and FYNNEI. Trimming cost V 7 bases and J 0 bases, with 13 bases left between them. CDR3 nucleotide sequence: TGTGCCAGCATCCCCAGTGACATCTCCTACGAGCAGTACTTC. Its translation is CASIPSDISYEQYF. The whole variable domain, remainder taken from reference TRBV2 and TRBJ2-7, is EPEVTQTPSHQVTQMGQEVILRCVPISNHLYFYWYRQILGQKVEFLVSFYNNEISEKSEIFDDQFSVERPDGSNFTLKIRSTKLEDSAMYFCASIPSDISYEQYFGPGTRLTVT.

To note about this clone: This sample includes further DNA sequences coding for the same CDR3. This chain links TRBV11-2 with TRBJ2-5; D is ambiguous. CDR3 length: 11 amino acids. The V gene lost 1 base and the J gene lost 11 bases, with 8 bases spanning the gap. The germline V gene encodes CDR1 SGHAT and CDR2 FQNNGV. The CDR3 spells CASSLGGTQYF. In DNA, the CDR3 is TGTGCCAGCAGCTTAGGCGGTACTCAGTACTTC.

This clone has only one observation. The V and J genes are TRBV30 and TRBJ2-2; D perhaps matches TRBD2 (5 bases). CDR3 length equals 15 residues. Germline CDR1 is GTSNPN and CDR2 is SVGIG (reference sequence). Trimming took off 1 base at V and 6 bases at J, with 15 bases between the two ends. The CDR3 here is CAWSEAGRLAGELFF. The CDR3 bases are TGTGCCTGGAGTGAGGCTGGGAGACTGGCCGGGGAGCTGTTTTTT.

This sequence joins TRBV4-1 and TRBJ1-1, with D uncertain. Per germline, CDR1 MGHRA and CDR2 YSYEKL. This CDR3 region has 17 residues. Trimming left V 0 bases short and J 1 base short, with 15 bases between. Written as DNA, the CDR3 is TGCGCCAGCAGCCAAGATCAATTGGCAGAATGGAACACTGAAGCTTTCTTT. This sequence encodes CASSQDQLAEWNTEAFF.

Written as DNA, the CDR3 is TGTGCCAGCTCACCACCGTCGGACAGCAACACTGAAGCTTTCTTT. Residues: CASSPPSDSNTEAFF. V gene TRBV18 combines with J gene TRBJ1-1; possibly TRBD1 for D (6 bases). Trimming cost V 0 bases and J 2 bases, with 10 bases left between them. Germline V lookup: CDR1 KGHSH, CDR2 LQKENI. This CDR3 is 15 amino acids long.

This clone was found a few times. The J gene is TRBJ1-1, the V gene TRBV11-2; possibly TRBD1 for D (5 bases). V shed 4 bases and J shed 4 bases, with 19 bases lying between them. The CDR3 is 16 amino acids. In germline, CDR1 is SGHAT, CDR2 FQNNGV. CDR3 coding DNA: TGTGCCAGCAGCTCCAGCCGGCCAGGGCAAGGCACTGAAGCTTTCTTT. This encodes CASSSSRPGQGTEAFF.

This chain uses TRBV27 with TRBJ2-2; 7 bases map to TRBD1. V dropped 0 bases and J dropped 4; count of bases not matched to a gene: 5. Germline values: CDR1 MNHEY, CDR2 SMNVEV (reference sequence). The CDR3 is 16 residues long. The CDR3 here is CASSLSWDRFTGELFF. CDR3 sequence (DNA): TGTGCCAGCAGTTTATCTTGGGACAGATTCACCGGGGAGCTGTTTTTT.

The V gene is TRBV28, the J gene TRBJ1-2, with D maybe TRBD1 (5 bases). V was cut by 4 bases and J by 3 bases, with 12 bases left in between. CDR1 and CDR2 (germline): MDHEN, SYDVKM. The CDR3 has 14 amino acids. CDR3 DNA sequence: TGTGCCAGCAGTTCTCCGGGACGGTACTATGGCTACACCTTC. Translating it yields CASSSPGRYYGYTF.

CDR3 amino acids: CASSPLSVGRTNTGELFF. The CDR3 nucleotides are TGTGCCAGCTCACCATTATCGGTCGGGAGGACGAACACCGGGGAGCTGTTTTTT. The chain uses TRBV18 and TRBJ2-2, with 7 bases matching TRBD2. Trimming cost V 2 bases and J 0 bases; bases outside gene matches: 9. Germline CDR1 reads KGHSH; CDR2 reads LQKENI. CDR3 length equals 18 residues.

CDR3 bases: TGTGCCAGCAGCTCGCTTTACAATGAGCAGTTCTTC. The encoded protein is CASSSLYNEQFF. J is TRBJ2-1 and V is TRBV25-1; D ambiguous. V was clipped by 6 bases and J by 4 bases, with 7 bases between them. The germline V gene has CDR1 MGHDK and CDR2 SYGVNS. The CDR3 length is 12 residues.

This sequence joins TRBV10-1 and TRBJ2-5; 14 bases match TRBD2. Trimming cost V 6 bases and J 3 bases; bases outside gene matches: 6. The CDR3 sequence is 16 residues long. The V gene's germline CDR1 is WNHNN and CDR2 SYGVQD (reference sequence). The CDR3 loop is CASSRGLAGGEETQYF. The CDR3 region has the DNA TGCGCCAGCAGCCGAGGACTAGCGGGAGGAGAAGAGACCCAGTACTTC.

The CDR3: CASSLVLSGPYGYTF. CDR3 in DNA: TGTGCCAGCAGCTTAGTTTTATCAGGTCCCTATGGCTACACCTTC. This chain connects TRBV7-9 to TRBJ1-2; D remains unclear. The germline gives CDR1 SEHNR, CDR2 FQNEAQ (reference sequence). V dropped 1 base and J dropped 4 bases, with 13 bases sitting between them. There are 15 residues in the CDR3. Full variable domain (outside the CDR3, taken from reference TRBV7-9 and TRBJ1-2): DTGVSQNPRHKITKRGQNVTFRCDPISEHNRLYWYRQTLGQGPEFLTYFQNEAQLEKSRLLSDRFSAERPKGSFSTLEIQRTEQGDSAMYLCASSLVLSGPYGYTFGSGTRLTVV.

V is TRBV5-6 and J is TRBJ2-2; TRBD2 aligns across 7 bases. With 4 bases clipped from V and 5 bases from J, the junction kept 8 bases outside the gene matches. The CDR3 is made up of 15 amino acids. The germline gives CDR1 SGHDT, CDR2 YYEEEE. CDR3 amino acids: CASSRSGGRTGELFF. The CDR3 nucleotides read TGTGCCAGCAGCCGCTCGGGGGGAAGGACCGGGGAGCTGTTTTTT.

There are many counts of this clone. The CDR3 is CASSPGTNRAGQYF. The CDR3 DNA sequence: TGTGCCAGCTCACCAGGGACAAACAGGGCAGGGCAGTACTTC. The gene calls are TRBV18 and TRBJ2-7; perhaps TRBD1 as D (6 bases). The germline CDR1 and CDR2 sequences are KGHSH and LQKENI. The CDR3 runs 14 residues. V dropped 2 bases and J dropped 9 bases, with 17 bases sitting between them.

This chain uses TRBV5-4 with TRBJ2-3, with 9 bases aligning to TRBD2. Germline values: CDR1 SGHNT, CDR2 YYREEE (reference sequence). The CDR3 extends over 16 amino acids. With V trimmed by 0 bases and J by 0 bases, 2 bases remained unmatched. Here the CDR3 DNA reads TGTGCCAGCAGCTTGGTCCTAGCGGGAAGCACAGATACGCAGTATTTT. Its protein product is CASSLVLAGSTDTQYF. Drawing the rest from reference TRBV5-4 and TRBJ2-3, the complete variable domain is ETGVTQSPTHLIKTRGQQVTLRCSSQSGHNTVSWYQQALGQGPQFIFQYYREEENGRGNFPPRFSGLQFPNYSSELNVNALELDDSALYLCASSLVLAGSTDTQYFGPGTRLTVL.

This sequence joins TRBV18 and TRBJ2-1; possibly TRBD2 for D (5 bases). V was pared by 3 bases and J by 7 bases, with 16 bases between. CDR1 is KGHSH, CDR2 LQKENI, per germline. The CDR3 length is 15 residues. CDR3 in amino acids: CASSPGGGLTNEQFF. CDR3 DNA: TGTGCCAGCTCACCCGGAGGTGGGCTTACGAATGAGCAGTTCTTC.

J is TRBJ1-6 and V is TRBV4-1; D unclear. The germline V and J ends were trimmed by 1 base and 9 bases, with 4 bases remaining between them. The CDR3 has 12 residues. Germline lookup yields CDR1 MGHRA and CDR2 YSYEKL. CDR3 region: CASSQALSPLHF. CDR3 nucleotide sequence: TGCGCCAGCAGCCAAGCTCTTTCACCCCTCCACTTT.

The J gene is TRBJ2-7, the V gene TRBV28, with D perhaps being TRBD1 or TRBD2 (5 bases each). There are 15 residues in the CDR3. Trimming left V 5 bases short and J 2 bases short, with 16 bases between. Germline V gene lookup returns CDR1 MDHEN and CDR2 SYDVKM. The CDR3 loop reads CASSPTGPATYEQYF. For the CDR3, the DNA is TGTGCCAGCAGTCCCACGGGACCGGCTACCTACGAGCAGTACTTC.

This clone has a count of ten or more. This chain joins TRBV28 and TRBJ2-7, with a tentative D call TRBD2 (6 bases). The germline gives CDR1 MDHEN, CDR2 SYDVKM. This CDR3 has 15 amino acids. V was clipped by 6 bases and J by 2 bases, with 17 bases between them. For the CDR3, the DNA is TGTGCCAGCAGCGGGTTACCGGGAGTGCCCTACGAGCAGTACTTC. Protein sequence: CASSGLPGVPYEQYF.